These T cell receptor beta chains were read from a single sample in a study of blood T cells in healthy people across ages. MiXCR, run by TCRdb on the 5' RACE reads, gives a single entry per CDR3 protein. The sample shows roughly 1.5 million distinct CDR3 sequences, roughly 43% of them seen only once. The sequencing sample was made of blood. These receptors were obtained from a woman between 18 and 30 years old in good health. CDR3s include the opening cysteine and the closing phenylalanine or tryptophan. D genes are given only for firm matches. Rows give clone size only sometimes, using once, few, many, or a class for an expanded clone.

>TRBJ2-7|TRBV6-5|.|few
TGTGCCAACCGACTAGTTGCTCGACACTACGAGCAGTACTTC
CANRLVARHYEQYF
>TRBJ2-5|TRBV29-1|.|.
TGCAGCGTTGTCTGGGACATCCAAGAGACCCAGTACTTC
CSVVWDIQETQYF
>TRBJ1-1|TRBV20-1|.|few
TGCAGTGCTAGAGCGACAGCGACCACTGAAGCTTTCTTT
CSARATATTEAFF
>TRBJ1-1|TRBV7-9|TRBD1|.
TGTGCCAGCAGCGCAGGGACAGTTCAGAACACTGAAGCTTTCTTT
CASSAGTVQNTEAFF
>TRBJ2-3|TRBV20-1|TRBD2|.
TGCAGTGCTAGAGGTCGGGAGGGCCATAGCACAGATACGCAGTATTTT
CSARGREGHSTDTQYF
>TRBJ2-7|TRBV3-1|TRBD1|few
TGTGCCAGCAGCCAAGATACCGGGATGACAGGGGGCGTTGAGCAGTACTTC
CASSQDTGMTGGVEQYF
>TRBJ2-5|TRBV4-1|.|.
TGCGCCAGCAGCCAAGTTCTGCTGGAGACCCAGTACTTC
CASSQVLLETQYF
>TRBJ2-1|TRBV11-2|.|.
TGTGCCAGCAGCTTAGTAAGTATAGATGAGCAGTTCTTC
CASSLVSIDEQFF
>TRBJ2-1|TRBV12-3/TRBV12-4|.|many
TGTGCCAGTATCAATACAGGTTTCTTAGGGCAGTTCTTC
CASINTGFLGQFF
>TRBJ2-5|TRBV20-1|.|.
TGCAGGGCTAGAGGAGAGACCCAGTACTTC
CRARGETQYF
>TRBJ1-4|TRBV9|TRBD1|.
TGTGCCAGCAGCTTGACGACAGGGAGAAGGGAAAAACTGTTTTTT
CASSLTTGRREKLFF
>TRBJ1-6|TRBV7-2|.|.
TGTGCCAGCAGCCCCGGGAAAGAAAGCTCCTATAATTCACCCCTCCACTTT
CASSPGKESSYNSPLHF
>TRBJ2-7|TRBV29-1|.|.
TGCAGCGTGGGACCCGGGGAGTTCTACGAGCAGTACTTC
CSVGPGEFYEQYF
>TRBJ1-2|TRBV11-2|.|few
TGTGCCAGCAGCTTAGTCGACGGCACTAACTATGGCTACACCTTC
CASSLVDGTNYGYTF
>TRBJ2-3|TRBV29-1|.|many
TGCAGCGTTGAAGATCTTAGGGCAGGGGGCACAGATACGCAGTATTTT
CSVEDLRAGGTDTQYF
>TRBJ1-5|TRBV7-8|.|.
TGTGCCAGCAGCTTATATGGGGGAGGAGATCAGCCCAAGCATTTT
CASSLYGGGDQPKHF
>TRBJ2-7|TRBV7-9|.|.
TGTGCCAGCAGCTTTGCGTTTACCTACGAGCAGTACTTC
CASSFAFTYEQYF
>TRBJ2-1|TRBV6-4|.|.
TGTGCCAGCAGTGACTCCGATAGCGGCCATGGGCAGTTCTTC
CASSDSDSGHGQFF
>TRBJ1-2|TRBV10-3|TRBD1|few
TGTGCCATCAGTGAGTCGGGGACAGGCGCGGCCTACACCTTC
CAISESGTGAAYTF
>TRBJ1-5|TRBV12-3/TRBV12-4|.|many
TGTGCCAGCAGCTTAGCAACAGGGAATCAGCCCCAGCATTTT
CASSLATGNQPQHF
>TRBJ2-1|TRBV28|.|.
TGTGCCAGCAGTTTGAGTAGCGCTGTTCAGTTCTTC
CASSLSSAVQFF
>TRBJ2-7|TRBV5-1|TRBD2|.
TGCGCCAGCAGCTTGGCGGCGGGAGGCTCATCCTACGAGCAGTACTTC
CASSLAAGGSSYEQYF
>TRBJ1-2|TRBV7-8|.|.
TGTGCCAGCAGCTTAGAAAGGGCAGGGTTCTTGGGCTACACCTTC
CASSLERAGFLGYTF
>TRBJ1-2|TRBV28|TRBD1|.
TGTGCCAGCAGAACAGGGGCGCTTGGCTACACCTTC
CASRTGALGYTF
>TRBJ1-6|TRBV13|.|.
TGTGCCAGCAGCTTAGCACAGGGACCCCTCCACTTT
CASSLAQGPLHF
>TRBJ2-5|TRBV7-9|.|.
TGTGCCAGCAGCTTACCGGGAGCAGGAGAGACCCAGTACTTC
CASSLPGAGETQYF
>TRBJ1-6|TRBV7-2|.|.
TGTGCCAGCAGCGTCCGGCGGGTAGGGAGTAATTCACCCCTCCACTTT
CASSVRRVGSNSPLHF
>TRBJ2-5|TRBV25-1|TRBD2|few
TGTGCCAGCGCCACGATGCTAGCGGGAGTCGAGACCCAGTACTTC
CASATMLAGVETQYF
>TRBJ2-7|TRBV28|.|.
TGTGCCTCCTGCGACCTGGACACTTCCTACGAGCAGTACTTC
CASCDLDTSYEQYF
>TRBJ2-7|TRBV4-3|.|.
TGCGCCAGCAGCCAAGAGGACACTGGGGCCTACGAGCAGTACTTC
CASSQEDTGAYEQYF
>TRBJ1-3|TRBV4-3|TRBD1|.
TGCGCCAGCAGCCCTACCGAGGGGACAGCTGCAAACACCATATATTTT
CASSPTEGTAANTIYF
>TRBJ1-6|TRBV7-2|.|few
TGTGCCAGCAGCTTAAGATCCTATGCCAGCCACAATTCACCCCTCCACTTT
CASSLRSYASHNSPLHF
>TRBJ2-3|TRBV4-1|.|.
TGCGCCAGCAGCCAAAGATGGCCGACCCTTGATCACGATACGCAGTATTTT
CASSQRWPTLDHDTQYF
>TRBJ2-3|TRBV9|TRBD2|few
TGTGCCAGCAGCGAGAGACTAGCGGGAGGCCCAGATACGCAGTATTTT
CASSERLAGGPDTQYF
>TRBJ2-3|TRBV12-3/TRBV12-4|.|few
TGTGCCAGCTCCGCCCGGAGAGGCCGCACAGATACGCAGTATTTT
CASSARRGRTDTQYF
>TRBJ2-7|TRBV6-6|.|.
TGTGCCAGCAGTCCAAGCCCTAGCTCCTACAATGAGCAGTACTTC
CASSPSPSSYNEQYF
>TRBJ1-1|TRBV13|.|few
TGTGCCAGCAGCTTTCAGTTGAACACTGAAGCTTTCTTT
CASSFQLNTEAFF
>TRBJ2-3|TRBV7-9|.|.
TGTGCCAGCAGCTCCGGAGGTACTCAGGGGCTCACAGATACGCAGTATTTT
CASSSGGTQGLTDTQYF
>TRBJ1-5|TRBV6-2/TRBV6-3|.|once
TGTGCCAGCAGCCCAGCTCTAGGGCGCGGGGAGCCCCAGCATTTT
CASSPALGRGEPQHF
>TRBJ2-5|TRBV11-2|.|.
TGTGCCAGCAGCTTAGTTCTCGAGAAGCAGTACTTC
CASSLVLEKQYF
>TRBJ2-7|TRBV6-2/TRBV6-3|TRBD2|.
TGTGCCAGCAGTGTGACTAGCGGGAGGTCTGGGGGCGAGCAGTACTTC
CASSVTSGRSGGEQYF
>TRBJ1-5|TRBV9|.|.
TGTGCCAGCAGCCCAAACGCGGATAGCAATCAGCCCCAGCATTTT
CASSPNADSNQPQHF
>TRBJ1-1|TRBV6-6|TRBD1|.
TGTGCCACCCGAAGGACAGGGGGCGAGTCCACTGAAGCTTTCTTT
CATRRTGGESTEAFF
>TRBJ2-3|TRBV29-1|TRBD1|few
TGCAGCGTTACAGGGGCCCTCACAGATACGCAGTATTTT
CSVTGALTDTQYF
>TRBJ1-5|TRBV2|.|few
TGTGCCAGCAGTGAAGTGGGGCTCATGGGGAATCAGCCCCAGCATTTT
CASSEVGLMGNQPQHF